Described below is a single TCR beta chain sequence and its context. The data belong to a study of blood T cell repertoires in COVID-19. Study-wide context: COVID-19 samples from acute and convalescent phases originated in the United States, Italy and Spain. T cells, B-cell-depleted T cells, or PBMCs supplied cDNA or gDNA.

Per the authors' pipeline: Amplifying reference gene primers gave estimates of nucleated cell counts. Assay used: immunoSEQ multiplex PCR; TCRdb lists only in-frame clones, some missing. V, J and clone size are those of that table, while D and trimming were read from the DNA. This sample has 110,000 to 150,000 clones; 80% to 90% occur once, and the top ten carry roughly 3%. This CDR3 is built from 14 residues. With V trimmed by 2 bases and J by 3 bases, 4 bases remained unmatched. Germline V gene sequence: CDR1 GTSNPN, CDR2 SVGIG (reference sequence). This sequence joins TRBV30 and TRBJ2-3; 8 bases match TRBD2. This sequence was found in a woman aged 55-70 years with active COVID-19. Sequencing was performed on peripheral blood. In DNA form, the CDR3 reads TGTGCCTGGAGTTGGCGGGAGGCTACAGATACGCAGTATTTT. Translating gives CAWSWREATDTQYF.